What follows is one T cell receptor beta chain and its context. V shed 5 bases and J shed 1 base, with 18 bases lying between them. CDR1 is SGHRS, CDR2 YFSETQ, per germline. This CDR3 comprises 16 residues. The data originate from a study of CD8 T cells in ankylosing spondylitis. MiXCR, applied by TCRdb to the 5' RACE reads, yields one record per CDR3 protein. Here the sample spans 90,000 to 100,000 distinct CDR3 sequences, about 8.3% being singletons. The source of this sequence is a male donor with ankylosing spondylitis or in good health (not recorded which). This chain uses TRBV5-1 with TRBJ1-1, with a possible D match to TRBD1 (5 bases). Input material: blood, either unsorted or a sorted T cell fraction (not recorded which). The DNA for the CDR3 is TGCGCCAGCAGAAAGTGGGGGGACGATACGAACACTGAAGCTTTCTTT. Encoded protein: CASRKWGDDTNTEAFF. Combining the CDR3 with reference TRBV5-1 and TRBJ1-1 gives the whole variable domain KAGVTQTPRYLIKTRGQQVTLSCSPISGHRSVSWYQQTPGQGLQFLFEYFSETQRNKGNFPGRFSGRQFSNSRSEMNVSTLELGDSALYLCASRKWGDDTNTEAFFGQGTRLTVV.